This T cell receptor (beta chain) was retrieved from a study of CD8+ T cells in alopecia areata. For the study at large: Severity in treated patients was scored by percentage of scalp area affected.

Study-level points and caveats: Numerous expanded lesional clones remained in scalp and blood during tofacitinib.

Extracted RNA was reverse transcribed, and the resulting cDNA served as sequencing template. Measured with immunoSEQ multiplex PCR; TCRdb has only the in-frame clones, and not every one. The sample contains 150,000 or so clones, approximately 86% of which appear only once. Trimming removed 5 bases from V and 4 bases from J, with 21 bases in between. Germline CDR1 SGHAT, CDR2 FQDESV (reference sequence). This CDR3 is built from 17 residues. A word on this clone: Its antigen is undetermined.

Indicated treatment: oral pan-JAK inhibitor, 5-10 mg twice daily. The source of this sequence is a human donor with alopecia areata. This chain uses TRBV11-1 with TRBJ2-1; possible D gene TRBD1, 7 bases. The material sequenced was CD8+ T cells sorted from blood, taken at week 4, from a patient treated with tofacitinib. The DNA of the CDR3 is TGTGCCAGCAGCCGGGCGGGGACAGAGGGGCCTTACAATGAGCAGTTCTTC. The encoded protein is CASSRAGTEGPYNEQFF.